This T cell receptor (beta chain) was profiled in a study of CD8+CD57+ T cells in acquired aplastic anemia (dated 2018 in TCRdb). A note on the overall study: On average, sorted CD4+ and CD8+ cells yielded approximately 3 ug of extracted DNA, with a range of roughly 0.18 to 30 ug. A CD8+CD57+ expansion meant a frequency higher than the mean frequency seen in healthy subjects. Beyond this particular receptor, the publication reports: CD8+ Simpson's diversity did not differ significantly between patients and healthy controls (P=0.060). Although some 28 CD8+ CDR3 sequences were shared by patients and controls, these sequences appeared highly expressed in patients and within the immunodominant clones of patients.

Per the germline V gene (reference sequence), DFQATT is the CDR1 and SNEGSKA is the CDR2. Counted from cysteine to phenylalanine, this CDR3 has 12 amino acids. Only the CDR3 DNA stays, 36 bases, in frame from base 1. The V and J ends are trimmed by 3 bases and 5 bases, leaving 10 bases between them. This clonotype has ten or more counts. It lacks a known antigen. No per-base quality is available; no much larger clone lies one base away. TCR beta VDJ combination and CDR3 sequence profiling used genomic DNA as the template. TCR repertoire sequencing was run on an Illumina HiSeq 2000. As for how the authors treated the data: Repertoire assessment relied on Simpson's diversity index, CDR3 size and DJ length profiles, and TRBV/TRBJ rearrangement plots. The most abundant DNA sequence in the deep sequencing data was taken as the immunodominant clone. CDR3 amino acid sequences were screened for sharing across subjects and compared with published repertoires and the VDJdb database. TCRdb handled the public reads itself, with Q25 trimming in fastp and clone calling in MiXCR, and kept productive beta chains. Entries that share a CDR3 protein sequence are merged under the most common genes and DNA. The V and J calls and clone size come from TCRdb's table, not from the authors' own analysis. In this sample the table shows under 350,000 distinct CDR3 sequences, approximately 60% of which occur a single time. Roughly 1.2% of the sample rests with the top ten.

Flow cytometry had shown CD8+CD57+ cell expansion in the patients selected for sequencing. Every patient had severe acquired aplastic anemia, diagnosed using the International Study of Aplastic Anemia and Agranulocytosis and Camitta criteria. Patients had received no therapy at the time of blood sampling. In the study, sorted CD4+ and CD8+ blood T cells from patients with severe aplastic anemia and from healthy subjects underwent deep sequencing of TCR repertoires. Patients were enrolled under clinicaltrials.gov protocols 00001620, 01623167, 00001397, 00071045, 00081523 and 00961064 in the USA. Ficoll-Paque density gradient centrifugation was used to isolate peripheral blood mononuclear cells. Before DNA was extracted, CD4+ and CD8+ T cells were sorted using either FACS or magnetic beads.

The material sequenced was sorted CD4+, CD8+, or CD8+CD57+ T cells (not recorded which) from PBMCs. This clonotype was sampled from a human donor with aplastic anemia. This chain is built from TRBV20-1 and TRBJ2-5; the D gene is perhaps TRBD2, on 5 matching bases. The bases read TGCAGTGCTAGTCCGGGAACGGAGACCCAGTACTTC. Protein translation: CSASPGTETQYF.